The sequence of this TCR beta chain was determined in a study of CD8 T cells in ankylosing spondylitis. The germline CDR1 and CDR2 sequences are DFQATT and SNEGSKA (reference sequence). With V trimmed by 6 bases and J by 7 bases, 11 bases remained unmatched. The CDR3 runs to 14 residues. One entry per CDR3 protein results from TCRdb running MiXCR on the 5' RACE reads. Of around 300,000 distinct CDR3 sequences listed, less than 25% are singletons. The origin of this receptor is a female donor with ankylosing spondylitis or in good health (not recorded which). The chain recombines TRBV20-1 with TRBJ2-1; 8 nucleotides agree with TRBD2. Sequenced: blood, either unsorted or a sorted T cell fraction (not recorded which). The CDR3 reads CSANKAGGFNEQFF. The CDR3 region has the DNA TGCAGTGCCAACAAGGCGGGAGGTTTTAATGAGCAGTTCTTC.